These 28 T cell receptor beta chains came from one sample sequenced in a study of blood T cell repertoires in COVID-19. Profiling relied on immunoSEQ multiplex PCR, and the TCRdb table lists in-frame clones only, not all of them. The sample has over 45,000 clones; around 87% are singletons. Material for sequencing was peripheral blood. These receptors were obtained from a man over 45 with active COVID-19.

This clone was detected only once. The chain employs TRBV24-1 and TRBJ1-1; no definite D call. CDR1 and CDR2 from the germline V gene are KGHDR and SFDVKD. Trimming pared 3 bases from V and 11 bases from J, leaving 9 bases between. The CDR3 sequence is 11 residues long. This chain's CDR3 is CATSDGVMAFF. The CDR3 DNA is TGTGCCACCAGTGATGGAGTTATGGCTTTCTTT.

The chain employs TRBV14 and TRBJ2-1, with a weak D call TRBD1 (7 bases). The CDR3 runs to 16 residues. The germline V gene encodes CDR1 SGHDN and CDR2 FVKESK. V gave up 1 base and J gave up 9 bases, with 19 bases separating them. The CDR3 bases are TGTGCCAGCAGCCAAGGGGAGGACAGGACCTGGGGTGAGCAGTTCTTC. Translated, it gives CASSQGEDRTWGEQFF.

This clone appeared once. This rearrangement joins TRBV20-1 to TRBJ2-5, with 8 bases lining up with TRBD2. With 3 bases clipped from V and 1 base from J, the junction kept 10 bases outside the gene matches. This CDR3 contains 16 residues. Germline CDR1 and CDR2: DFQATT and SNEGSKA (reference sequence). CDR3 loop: CSASPPLAAVQETQYF. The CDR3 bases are TGCAGTGCTAGTCCACCACTAGCGGCTGTCCAAGAGACCCAGTACTTC.

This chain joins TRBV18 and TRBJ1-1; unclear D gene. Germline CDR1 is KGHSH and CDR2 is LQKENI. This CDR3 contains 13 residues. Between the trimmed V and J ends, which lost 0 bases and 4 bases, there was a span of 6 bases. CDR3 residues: CASSPPSLTEAFF. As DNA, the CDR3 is TGTGCCAGCTCACCACCGTCACTCACTGAAGCTTTCTTT.

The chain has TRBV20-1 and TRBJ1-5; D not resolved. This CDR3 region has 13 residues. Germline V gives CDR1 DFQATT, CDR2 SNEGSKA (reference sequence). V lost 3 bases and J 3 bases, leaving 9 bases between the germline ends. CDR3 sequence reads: CSASPDLNQPQHF. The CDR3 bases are TGCAGTGCTAGTCCAGATCTCAATCAGCCCCAGCATTTT.

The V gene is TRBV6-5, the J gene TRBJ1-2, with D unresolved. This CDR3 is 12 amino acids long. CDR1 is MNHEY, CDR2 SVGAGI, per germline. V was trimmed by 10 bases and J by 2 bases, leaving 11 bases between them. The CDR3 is CATIRHNYGYTF. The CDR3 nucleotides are TGTGCCACCATCCGACACAACTATGGCTACACCTTC.

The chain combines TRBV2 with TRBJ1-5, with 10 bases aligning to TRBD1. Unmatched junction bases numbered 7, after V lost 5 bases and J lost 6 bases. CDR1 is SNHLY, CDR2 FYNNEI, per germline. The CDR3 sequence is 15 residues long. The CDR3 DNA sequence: TGTGCCAGCAGTCCCGGACAGGGGGTCGGTCAGCCCCAGCATTTT. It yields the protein CASSPGQGVGQPQHF.

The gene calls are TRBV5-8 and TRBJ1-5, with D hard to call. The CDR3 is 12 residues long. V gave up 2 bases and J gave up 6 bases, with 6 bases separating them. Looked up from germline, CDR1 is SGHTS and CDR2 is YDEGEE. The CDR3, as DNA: TGTGCCAGCAGCTTAAACTCTCAGCCCCAGCATTTT. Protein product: CASSLNSQPQHF.

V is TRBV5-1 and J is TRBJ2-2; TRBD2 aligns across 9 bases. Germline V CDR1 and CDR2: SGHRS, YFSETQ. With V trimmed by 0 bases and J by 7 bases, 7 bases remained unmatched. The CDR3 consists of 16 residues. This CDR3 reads CASSLVASGTGGELFF. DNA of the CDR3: TGCGCCAGCAGCTTGGTGGCTAGCGGGACCGGCGGGGAGCTGTTTTTT.

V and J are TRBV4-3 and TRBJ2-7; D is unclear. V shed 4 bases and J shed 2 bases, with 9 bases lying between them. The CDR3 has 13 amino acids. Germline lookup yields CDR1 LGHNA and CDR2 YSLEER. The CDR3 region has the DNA TGCGCCAGCAGCCCCGGGTTGCCCTACGAGCAGTACTTC. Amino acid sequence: CASSPGLPYEQYF.

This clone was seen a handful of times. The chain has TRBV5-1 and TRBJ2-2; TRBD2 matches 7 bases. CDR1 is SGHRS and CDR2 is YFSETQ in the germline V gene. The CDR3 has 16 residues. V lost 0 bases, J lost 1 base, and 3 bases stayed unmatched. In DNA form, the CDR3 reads TGCGCCAGCAGCTTGGAGGGAGGGTGGAACACCGGGGAGCTGTTTTTT. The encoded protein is CASSLEGGWNTGELFF. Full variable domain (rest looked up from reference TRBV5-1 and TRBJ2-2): KAGVTQTPRYLIKTRGQQVTLSCSPISGHRSVSWYQQTPGQGLQFLFEYFSETQRNKGNFPGRFSGRQFSNSRSEMNVSTLELGDSALYLCASSLEGGWNTGELFFGEGSRLTVL.

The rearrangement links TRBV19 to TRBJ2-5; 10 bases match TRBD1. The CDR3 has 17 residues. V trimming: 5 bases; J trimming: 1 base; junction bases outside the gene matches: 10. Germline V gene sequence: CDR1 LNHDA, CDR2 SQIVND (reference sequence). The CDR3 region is CASSLSGTGAIQETQYF. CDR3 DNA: TGTGCCAGTAGTTTATCCGGGACAGGGGCCATCCAAGAGACCCAGTACTTC.

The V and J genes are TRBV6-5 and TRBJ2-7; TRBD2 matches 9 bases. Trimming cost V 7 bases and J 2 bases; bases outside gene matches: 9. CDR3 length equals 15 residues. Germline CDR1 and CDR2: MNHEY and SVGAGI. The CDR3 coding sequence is TGTGCCAGCAAACGCGGGACTAGCAGCGCCTACGAGCAGTACTTC. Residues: CASKRGTSSAYEQYF.

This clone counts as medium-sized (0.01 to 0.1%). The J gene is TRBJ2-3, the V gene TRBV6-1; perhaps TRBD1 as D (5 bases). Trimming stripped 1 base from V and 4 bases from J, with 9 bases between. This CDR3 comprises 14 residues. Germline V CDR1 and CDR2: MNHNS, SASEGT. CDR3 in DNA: TGTGCCAGCAGTGAAGTCCCAGGGTCAGATACGCAGTATTTT. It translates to CASSEVPGSDTQYF.

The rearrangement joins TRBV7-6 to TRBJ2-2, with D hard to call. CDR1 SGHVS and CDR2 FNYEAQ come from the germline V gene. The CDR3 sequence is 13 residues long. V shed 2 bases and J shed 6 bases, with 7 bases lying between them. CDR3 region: CASSLPLSGELFF. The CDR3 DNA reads TGTGCCAGCAGCTTACCCTTATCCGGGGAGCTGTTTTTT.

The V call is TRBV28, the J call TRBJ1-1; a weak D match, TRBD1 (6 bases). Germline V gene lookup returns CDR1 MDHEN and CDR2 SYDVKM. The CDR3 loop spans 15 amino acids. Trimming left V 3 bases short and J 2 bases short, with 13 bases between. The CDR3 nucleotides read TGTGCCAGCAGTTTTAAAGGGGGGGCCAACACTGAAGCTTTCTTT. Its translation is CASSFKGGANTEAFF.

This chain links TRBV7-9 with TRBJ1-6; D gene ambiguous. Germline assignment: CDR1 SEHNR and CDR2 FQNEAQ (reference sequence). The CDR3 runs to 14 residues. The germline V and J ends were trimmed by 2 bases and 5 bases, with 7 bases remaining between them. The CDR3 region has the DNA TGTGCCAGCAGCTTAAACTCTCATAATTCACCCCTCCACTTT. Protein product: CASSLNSHNSPLHF.

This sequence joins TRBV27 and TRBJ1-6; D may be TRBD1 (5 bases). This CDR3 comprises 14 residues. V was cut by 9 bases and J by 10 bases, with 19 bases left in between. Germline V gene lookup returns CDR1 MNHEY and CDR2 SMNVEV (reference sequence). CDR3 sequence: CASSLGQGWSPLHF. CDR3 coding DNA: TGTGCCAGTAGCCTAGGGCAGGGATGGTCACCCCTCCACTTT.

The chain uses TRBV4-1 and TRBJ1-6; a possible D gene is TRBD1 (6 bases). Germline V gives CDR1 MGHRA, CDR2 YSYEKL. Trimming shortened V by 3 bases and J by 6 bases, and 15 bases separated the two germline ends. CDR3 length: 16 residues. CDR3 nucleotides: TGCGCCAGCAGCCAGGGGGGGGGCCAGATTAATTCACCCCTCCACTTT. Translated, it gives CASSQGGGQINSPLHF.

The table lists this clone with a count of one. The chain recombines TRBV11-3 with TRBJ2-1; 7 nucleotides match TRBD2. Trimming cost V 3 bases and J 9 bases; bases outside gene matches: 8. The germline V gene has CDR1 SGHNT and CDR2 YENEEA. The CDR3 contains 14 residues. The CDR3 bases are TGTGCCAGCAGCTTGGGAGCGGGACCCGGTGAGCAGTTCTTC. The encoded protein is CASSLGAGPGEQFF.

The CDR3 region is CASAGTGNTGELFF. The DNA of the CDR3 is TGTGCCAGCGCCGGGACAGGGAACACCGGGGAGCTGTTTTTT. This chain joins TRBV2 and TRBJ2-2; 8 bases are a match to TRBD1. V was clipped by 8 bases and J by 1 base; unmatched bases: 3. CDR3 length: 14 amino acids. Germline CDR1 SNHLY, CDR2 FYNNEI.

The CDR3 here is CASRGLQETQYF. In DNA form, the CDR3 reads TGTGCCAGCCGGGGACTTCAAGAGACCCAGTACTTC. The rearrangement links TRBV19 to TRBJ2-5; perhaps TRBD2 as D (6 bases). The CDR3 length is 12 residues. CDR1 LNHDA and CDR2 SQIVND come from the germline V gene (reference sequence). V gave up 9 bases and J gave up 2 bases, with 10 bases separating them.

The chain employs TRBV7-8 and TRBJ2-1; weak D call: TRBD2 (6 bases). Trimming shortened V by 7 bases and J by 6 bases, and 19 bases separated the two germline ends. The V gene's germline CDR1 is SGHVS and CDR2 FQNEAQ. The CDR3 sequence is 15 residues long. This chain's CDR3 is CASNQEGGFFNEQFF. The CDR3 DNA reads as TGTGCCAGCAACCAAGAGGGAGGCTTCTTCAATGAGCAGTTCTTC.

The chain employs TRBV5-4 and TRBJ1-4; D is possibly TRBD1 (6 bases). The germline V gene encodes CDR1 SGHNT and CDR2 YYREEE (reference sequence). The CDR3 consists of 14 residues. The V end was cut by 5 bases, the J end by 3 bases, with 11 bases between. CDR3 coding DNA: TGTGCCAGCAGTCCGAGGGGGTCTAATGAAAAACTGTTTTTT. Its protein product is CASSPRGSNEKLFF.

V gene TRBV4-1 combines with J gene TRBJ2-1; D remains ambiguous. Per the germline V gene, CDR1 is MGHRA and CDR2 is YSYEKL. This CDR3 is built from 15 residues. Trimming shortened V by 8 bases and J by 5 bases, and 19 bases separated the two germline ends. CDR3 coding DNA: TGCGCCAGCGGTCCGAGCGCCAGCACTCACAATGAGCAGTTCTTC. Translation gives CASGPSASTHNEQFF.

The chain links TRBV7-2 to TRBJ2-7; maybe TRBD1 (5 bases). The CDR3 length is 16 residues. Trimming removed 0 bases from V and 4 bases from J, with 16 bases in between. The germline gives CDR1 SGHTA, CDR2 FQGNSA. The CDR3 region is CASSLAHDSLKYEQYF. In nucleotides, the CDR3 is TGTGCCAGCAGCTTAGCCCACGACAGCCTAAAGTACGAGCAGTACTTC.

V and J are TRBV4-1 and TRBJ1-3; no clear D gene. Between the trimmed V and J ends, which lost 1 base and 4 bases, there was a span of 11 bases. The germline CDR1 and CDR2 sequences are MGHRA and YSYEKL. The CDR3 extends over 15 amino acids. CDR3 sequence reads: CASSQGSGGGNTIYF. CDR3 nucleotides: TGCGCCAGCAGCCAAGGATCGGGCGGGGGAAACACCATATATTTT.

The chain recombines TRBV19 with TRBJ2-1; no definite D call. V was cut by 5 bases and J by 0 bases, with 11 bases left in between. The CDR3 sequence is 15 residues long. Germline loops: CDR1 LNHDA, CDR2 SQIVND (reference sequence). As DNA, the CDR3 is TGTGCCAGTAGTTTTGCGATCTCCTCCTACAATGAGCAGTTCTTC. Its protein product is CASSFAISSYNEQFF. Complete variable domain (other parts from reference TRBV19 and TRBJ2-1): DGGITQSPKYLFRKEGQNVTLSCEQNLNHDAMYWYRQDPGQGLRLIYYSQIVNDFQKGDIAEGYSVSREKKESFPLTVTSAQKNPTAFYLCASSFAISSYNEQFFGPGTRLTVL.